This is a list of T cell receptor beta chains from one sample in a study of T-cell memory formation after mild COVID-19. Using its own MiXCR run on the 5' RACE reads, TCRdb lists one record per CDR3 protein. Of roughly 300,000 distinct CDR3 sequences in the sample, around 15% were seen once. Sequenced sample: PBMCs or a T cell subset sorted from them (not recorded which). All receptors come from a man aged 18 to 35 who had mild COVID-19 (a few samples of this study predate the infection). Cell type and time point are not known. Each CDR3 is given with its conserved first and last residue. The order of the fields is J gene, V gene, D gene, clone size, CDR3 length, CDR3 DNA, CDR3 protein. The D gene is left open where the match is weak. Expanded clones are given a class, and other clones once, few, many or no size at all.

>TRBJ1-5|TRBV23-1|-|few|16
TGCGCCAGCAGTCAACTAGTGGCGGCAGTATCACAGCCCCAGCATTTT
CASSQLVAAVSQPQHF
>TRBJ2-2|TRBV2|-|-|11
TGTGCCAGCAGGACGAGGGGGGAGCTGTTTTTT
CASRTRGELFF
>TRBJ2-3|TRBV11-2|-|few|15
TGTGCCAGCAGCTTAGTTAGGACAAGCACAGATACGCAGTATTTT
CASSLVRTSTDTQYF
>TRBJ2-1|TRBV5-1|-|-|13
TGCGCCAGCCGGGACTCTAATATGGATGAGCAGTTCTTC
CASRDSNMDEQFF
>TRBJ2-2|TRBV11-2|-|-|18
TGTGCCAGCAGCTTAGATCTTATGGCGGCAGACTCCACCGGGGAGCTGTTTTTT
CASSLDLMAADSTGELFF
>TRBJ2-1|TRBV7-9|TRBD2|few|11
TGTGCCAGCAGCCGGTGGGAGGGACAGTTCTTC
CASSRWEGQFF
>TRBJ2-5|TRBV5-1|-|many|14
TGCGCCAGCAGCTTCGGGAGTACCCAAGAGACCCAGTACTTC
CASSFGSTQETQYF
>TRBJ1-5|TRBV6-1|TRBD1|-|15
TGTGCCAGCGGGTACAGGGGGCCTAGCAATCAGCCCCAGCATTTT
CASGYRGPSNQPQHF
>TRBJ2-7|TRBV20-1|-|-|13
TGCAGTGCTAGAGATGGCCAAAGGTTGGAGCAGTACTTC
CSARDGQRLEQYF
>TRBJ2-3|TRBV7-9|TRBD2|many|14
TGTGCCAGCAGCCCCGGACTAGAGGGAGATACGCAGTATTTT
CASSPGLEGDTQYF
>TRBJ2-2|TRBV7-3|-|-|14
TGTGCCAGCAGCAGAGACCAGAACACCGGGGAGCTGTTTTTT
CASSRDQNTGELFF
>TRBJ1-5|TRBV4-1|-|-|18
TGCGCCAGCAGCCAAGGGGACGCGGGAGGAGAGATGCGGCAGCCCCAGCATTTT
CASSQGDAGGEMRQPQHF
>TRBJ1-1|TRBV20-1|-|few|14
TGCAGTGCTAGACTCCGGGTGGCGGACACAGAAGCTTTCTTT
CSARLRVADTEAFF
>TRBJ2-1|TRBV7-9|TRBD1|-|16
TGTGCCAGCAGCCCAAGCCCCGGGACAGGGTACAATGAGCAGTTCTTC
CASSPSPGTGYNEQFF
>TRBJ1-1|TRBV19|-|few|12
TGTGCCAGTAGTAACTTCCCCGTAGAAGCTTTCTTT
CASSNFPVEAFF
>TRBJ1-1|TRBV20-1|TRBD1|-|15
TGCAGTGCTAGAGATCGGGGACAGGGGAACACTGAAGCTTTCTTT
CSARDRGQGNTEAFF
>TRBJ2-5|TRBV7-2|TRBD1|few|14
TGTGCCAGCCGGACAGGGGGCGCGGGAGAGACCCAGTACTTC
CASRTGGAGETQYF
>TRBJ1-2|TRBV7-8|TRBD1|many|13
TGTGCCAGCAGCTGGGGGACAGGGGATGGCTACACCTTC
CASSWGTGDGYTF
>TRBJ1-2|TRBV11-2|-|-|16
TGTGCCAGCAGCTCGCACATACTTGGGGCTAACTATGGCTACACCTTC
CASSSHILGANYGYTF
>TRBJ2-7|TRBV5-1|TRBD2|-|17
TGCGCCAGCAGCTCATACAACGTACCGGGGGGACGGGTGAAGCAGTACTTC
CASSSYNVPGGRVKQYF
>TRBJ2-3|TRBV18|-|-|14
TGTGCCAGCTCACCTCCTACAGGGCCAGATACGCAGTATTTT
CASSPPTGPDTQYF
>TRBJ1-4|TRBV7-9|-|few|16
TGTGCCAGCAGCTTAGTATCGTATCGGGTTGATGAAAAACTGTTTTTT
CASSLVSYRVDEKLFF
>TRBJ2-3|TRBV11-3|TRBD2|few|17
TGTGCCAGCAGCTTAGTCGGGGGGGGGCCGTATTCAGATACGCAGTATTTT
CASSLVGGGPYSDTQYF
>TRBJ2-3|TRBV6-2/TRBV6-3|-|-|12
TGTGCCAGCAATGCGGCCACAGATACGCAGTATTTT
CASNAATDTQYF
>TRBJ1-3|TRBV12-3/TRBV12-4|-|few|16
TGTGCCAGCAGTTCACACCGGGGGGTTGTTGGAAACACCATATATTTT
CASSSHRGVVGNTIYF
>TRBJ2-3|TRBV4-3|-|few|12
TGCGCCAGCAGCCAAGAAGAGGATACGCAGTATTTT
CASSQEEDTQYF
>TRBJ2-3|TRBV5-6|-|-|16
TGTGCCAGCAGCTTGTTCAGGCAGGGGCCCACAGATACGCAGTATTTT
CASSLFRQGPTDTQYF
>TRBJ2-1|TRBV10-3|-|few|12
TGTGCCACTACGGACAGTTACAATGAGCAGTTCTTC
CATTDSYNEQFF